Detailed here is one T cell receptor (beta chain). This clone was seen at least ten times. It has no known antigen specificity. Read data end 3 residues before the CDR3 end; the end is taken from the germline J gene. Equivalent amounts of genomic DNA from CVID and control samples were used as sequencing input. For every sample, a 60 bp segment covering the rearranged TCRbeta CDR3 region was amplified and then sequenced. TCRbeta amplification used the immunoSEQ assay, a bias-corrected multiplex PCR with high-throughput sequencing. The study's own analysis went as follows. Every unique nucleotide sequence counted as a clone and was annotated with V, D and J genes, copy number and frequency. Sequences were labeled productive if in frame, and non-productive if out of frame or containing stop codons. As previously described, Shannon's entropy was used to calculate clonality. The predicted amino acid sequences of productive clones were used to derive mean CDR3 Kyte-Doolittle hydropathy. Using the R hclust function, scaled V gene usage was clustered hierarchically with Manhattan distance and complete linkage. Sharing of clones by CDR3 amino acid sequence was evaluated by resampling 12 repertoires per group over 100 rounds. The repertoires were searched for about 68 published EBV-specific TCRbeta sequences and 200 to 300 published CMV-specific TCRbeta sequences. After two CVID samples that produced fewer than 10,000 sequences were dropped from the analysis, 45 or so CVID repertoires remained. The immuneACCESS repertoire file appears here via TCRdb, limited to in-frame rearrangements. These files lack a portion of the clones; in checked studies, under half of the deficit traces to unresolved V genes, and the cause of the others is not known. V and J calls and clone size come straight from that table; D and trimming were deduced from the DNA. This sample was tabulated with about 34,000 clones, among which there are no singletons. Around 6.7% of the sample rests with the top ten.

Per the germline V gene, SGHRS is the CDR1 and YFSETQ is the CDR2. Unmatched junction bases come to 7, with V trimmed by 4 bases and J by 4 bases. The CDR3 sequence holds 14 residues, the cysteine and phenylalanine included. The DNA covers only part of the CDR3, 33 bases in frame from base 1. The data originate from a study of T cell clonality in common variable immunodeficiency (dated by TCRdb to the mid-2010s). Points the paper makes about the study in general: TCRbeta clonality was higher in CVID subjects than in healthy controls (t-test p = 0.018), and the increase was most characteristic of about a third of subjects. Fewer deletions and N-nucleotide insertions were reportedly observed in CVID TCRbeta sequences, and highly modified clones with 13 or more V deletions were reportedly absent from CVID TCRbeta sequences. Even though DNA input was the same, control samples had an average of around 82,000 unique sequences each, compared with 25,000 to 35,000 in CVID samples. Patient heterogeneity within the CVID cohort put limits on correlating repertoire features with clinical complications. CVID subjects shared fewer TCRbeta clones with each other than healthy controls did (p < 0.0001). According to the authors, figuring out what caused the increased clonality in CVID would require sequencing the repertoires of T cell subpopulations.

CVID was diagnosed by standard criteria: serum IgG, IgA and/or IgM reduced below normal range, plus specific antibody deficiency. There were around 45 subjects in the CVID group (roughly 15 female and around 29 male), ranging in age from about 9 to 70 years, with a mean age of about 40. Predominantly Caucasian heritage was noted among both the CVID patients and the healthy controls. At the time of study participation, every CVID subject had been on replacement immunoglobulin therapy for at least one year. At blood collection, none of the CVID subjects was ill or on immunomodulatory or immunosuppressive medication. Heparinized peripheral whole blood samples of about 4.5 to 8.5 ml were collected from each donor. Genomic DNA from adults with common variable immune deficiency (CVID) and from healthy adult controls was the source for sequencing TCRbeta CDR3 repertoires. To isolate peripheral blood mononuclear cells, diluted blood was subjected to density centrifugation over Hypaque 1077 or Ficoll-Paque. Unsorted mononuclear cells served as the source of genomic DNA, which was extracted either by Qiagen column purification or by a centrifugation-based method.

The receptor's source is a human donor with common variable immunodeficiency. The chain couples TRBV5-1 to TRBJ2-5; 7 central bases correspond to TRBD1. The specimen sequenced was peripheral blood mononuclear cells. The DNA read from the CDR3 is TGCGCCAGCAGCCCGGGACAGTTTACAGAGACC. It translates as CASSPGQFTET. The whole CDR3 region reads CASSPGQFTETQYF.